The 8 T cell receptor beta chains below all came from one sample that was sequenced in a study of T cell changes during pregnancy in multiple sclerosis. Clones were sequenced by immunoSEQ multiplex PCR, and TCRdb holds only the in-frame ones, with some missing. The sample shows roughly 14,000 clones, around 86% of them seen only once. The material sequenced was CD8+ T cells from peripheral blood mononuclear cells, taken in the first trimester of pregnancy. The receptor source for this set is a female donor with multiple sclerosis, enrolled in a pregnancy study.

The chain joins TRBV5-6 to TRBJ2-1; TRBD2 agrees at 8 bases. This CDR3 has 16 residues. After removal of 2 bases from V and 7 bases from J, the junction contained 11 bases not matched to a gene. Germline V gene sequence: CDR1 SGHDT, CDR2 YYEEEE. The CDR3 bases are TGTGCCAGCAGCTTCGCCGGGACTAGTGGAGGGAATGAGCAGTTCTTC. Translating it yields CASSFAGTSGGNEQFF.

This clone is a singleton in its sample. The chain joins TRBV28 to TRBJ2-1, with TRBD2 as a possible D gene (5 bases). The CDR3 runs 14 residues. Per the germline V gene, CDR1 is MDHEN and CDR2 is SYDVKM. V dropped 3 bases and J dropped 6 bases, with 12 bases sitting between them. CDR3 coding DNA: TGTGCCAGCAGTTTTGAGGGCGCCGTCAATGAGCAGTTCTTC. Translation: CASSFEGAVNEQFF.

As DNA, the CDR3 is TGTGCCAGCAGCGCAACAGGGGCAACGCTCTATGGCTACACCTTC. Translated: CASSATGATLYGYTF. The gene calls are TRBV9 and TRBJ1-2, with 7 bases that match TRBD1. V lost 3 bases, J lost 4 bases, and 9 bases stayed unmatched. Per germline, CDR1 SGDLS and CDR2 YYNGEE. The CDR3 length is 15 residues.

The chain couples TRBV27 to TRBJ2-3, with D hard to call. Germline V gene lookup returns CDR1 MNHEY and CDR2 SMNVEV (reference sequence). The CDR3 sequence is 11 residues long. Trimming shortened V by 10 bases and J by 5 bases, and 10 bases separated the two germline ends. The CDR3: CATLIRDTQYF. The CDR3, as DNA: TGTGCCACTCTAATTCGAGATACGCAGTATTTT.

The V and J genes are TRBV6-4 and TRBJ2-2, with 7 bases that match TRBD2. CDR1 is MRHNA and CDR2 is SNTAGT in the germline V gene. Unmatched junction bases numbered 7, after V lost 0 bases and J lost 3 bases. The CDR3 has 17 residues. The CDR3 loop reads CASSDSGLERDTGELFF. The CDR3 bases are TGTGCCAGCAGTGACTCTGGACTAGAAAGGGACACCGGGGAGCTGTTTTTT.

V usage is TRBV2 and J usage is TRBJ1-5; D may be TRBD1 (6 bases). The CDR3 consists of 12 residues. Looked up from germline, CDR1 is SNHLY and CDR2 is FYNNEI. Trimming cost V 8 bases and J 2 bases, with 7 bases left between them. The DNA of the CDR3 is TGTGCCAGCTCAGGGGGCAATCAGCCCCAGCATTTT. Amino acid sequence: CASSGGNQPQHF.

This chain links TRBV6-5 with TRBJ2-7; 8 bases line up with TRBD2. The CDR3 consists of 14 residues. The germline gives CDR1 MNHEY, CDR2 SVGAGI. Trimming cost V 5 bases and J 0 bases; bases outside gene matches: 3. CDR3 bases: TGTGCCAGCAGTCCCGGGAGGGCCTCCTACGAGCAGTACTTC. The encoded protein is CASSPGRASYEQYF.

V and J are TRBV4-1 and TRBJ2-7; D perhaps matches TRBD1 (6 bases). The germline V and J ends were trimmed by 3 bases and 5 bases, with 14 bases remaining between them. Germline CDR1 reads MGHRA; CDR2 reads YSYEKL. The CDR3 is made up of 14 amino acids. CDR3 protein: CASSQGAGADEQYF. The DNA for the CDR3 is TGCGCCAGCAGCCAGGGGGCAGGGGCCGACGAGCAGTACTTC.